This T cell receptor (beta chain) was captured in a study of blood T cell repertoires in COVID-19. In the source study's methods: Estimated nucleated cell counts came from reference gene primer amplification. The assay was immunoSEQ multiplex PCR, and TCRdb's table has in-frame clones only and misses some. The V and J calls and the clone size are those of that table, but D and trimming were determined from the DNA. The table shows about 160,000 clones, with 70% to 90% occurring only once. Participants came from about 24 US areas, aged roughly 18 to 89 years. V shed 5 bases, J shed 6 bases, and the junction held 10 bases outside the gene matches. The CDR3 covers 14 residues. Germline assignment: CDR1 SGHTA and CDR2 FQGNSA.

J is TRBJ2-7 and V is TRBV7-2; 7 positions match TRBD1. Material: PBMCs or T cells enriched from blood (not recorded which). This clonotype was sampled from a woman between 45 and 60 years old who had recovered from COVID-19. CDR3 loop: CASSTNRGAAEQYF. Written as DNA, the CDR3 is TGTGCCAGCAGCACAAACAGGGGAGCCGCCGAGCAGTACTTC. Looking up the rest from reference TRBV7-2 and TRBJ2-7 gives the full variable domain: GAGVSQSPSNKVTEKGKDVELRCDPISGHTALYWYRQSLGQGLEFLIYFQGNSAPDKSGLPSDRFSAERTGGSVSTLTIQRTQQEDSAVYLCASSTNRGAAEQYFGPGTRLTVT.